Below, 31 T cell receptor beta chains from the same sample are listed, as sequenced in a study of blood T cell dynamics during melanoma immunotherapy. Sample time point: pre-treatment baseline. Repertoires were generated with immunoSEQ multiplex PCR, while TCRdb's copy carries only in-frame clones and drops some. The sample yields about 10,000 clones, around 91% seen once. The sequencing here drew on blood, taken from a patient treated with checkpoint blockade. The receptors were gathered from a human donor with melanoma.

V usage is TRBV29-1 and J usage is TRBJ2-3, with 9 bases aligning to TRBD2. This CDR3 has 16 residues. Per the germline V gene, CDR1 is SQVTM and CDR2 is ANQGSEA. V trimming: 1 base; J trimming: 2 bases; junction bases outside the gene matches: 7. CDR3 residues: CSVEGGLAGTTDTQYF. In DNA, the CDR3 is TGCAGCGTTGAAGGGGGCCTAGCGGGAACCACAGATACGCAGTATTTT.

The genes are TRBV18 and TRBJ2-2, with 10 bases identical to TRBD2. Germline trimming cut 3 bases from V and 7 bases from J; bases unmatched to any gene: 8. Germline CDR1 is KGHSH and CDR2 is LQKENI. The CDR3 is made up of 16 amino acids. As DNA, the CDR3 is TGTGCCAGCTCACCCAGAGCGGGAGGGCCAAACGGGGAGCTGTTTTTT. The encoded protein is CASSPRAGGPNGELFF.

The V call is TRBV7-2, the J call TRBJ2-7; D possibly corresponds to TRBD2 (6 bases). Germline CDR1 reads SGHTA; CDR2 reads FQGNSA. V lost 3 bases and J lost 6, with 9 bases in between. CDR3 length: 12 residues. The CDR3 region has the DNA TGTGCCAGCAGCTTTACGGGGGTCGAGCAGTACTTC. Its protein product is CASSFTGVEQYF. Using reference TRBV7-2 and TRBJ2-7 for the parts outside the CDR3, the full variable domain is GAGVSQSPSNKVTEKGKDVELRCDPISGHTALYWYRQSLGQGLEFLIYFQGNSAPDKSGLPSDRFSAERTGGSVSTLTIQRTQQEDSAVYLCASSFTGVEQYFGPGTRLTVT.

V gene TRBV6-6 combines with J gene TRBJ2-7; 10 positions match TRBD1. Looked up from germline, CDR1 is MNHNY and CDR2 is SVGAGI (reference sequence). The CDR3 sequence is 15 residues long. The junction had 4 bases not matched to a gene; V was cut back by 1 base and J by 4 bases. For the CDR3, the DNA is TGTGCCAGCAGTTACTTCGGGACAGGGGCGTACGAGCAGTACTTC. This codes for CASSYFGTGAYEQYF.

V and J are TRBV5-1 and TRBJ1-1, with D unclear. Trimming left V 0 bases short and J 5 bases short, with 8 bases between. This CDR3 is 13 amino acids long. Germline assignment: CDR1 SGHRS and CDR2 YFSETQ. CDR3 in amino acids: CASSLATPTEAFF. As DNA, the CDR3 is TGCGCCAGCAGCTTGGCGACCCCAACTGAAGCTTTCTTT. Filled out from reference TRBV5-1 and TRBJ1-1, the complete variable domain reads KAGVTQTPRYLIKTRGQQVTLSCSPISGHRSVSWYQQTPGQGLQFLFEYFSETQRNKGNFPGRFSGRQFSNSRSEMNVSTLELGDSALYLCASSLATPTEAFFGQGTRLTVV.

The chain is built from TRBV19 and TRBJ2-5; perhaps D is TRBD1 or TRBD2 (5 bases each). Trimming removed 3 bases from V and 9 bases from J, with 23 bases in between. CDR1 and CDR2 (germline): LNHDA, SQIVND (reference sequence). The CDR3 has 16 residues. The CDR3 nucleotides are TGTGCCAGTAGTATTGTCGGGACCCGGCTAAAAAGGGCCCAGTACTTC. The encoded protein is CASSIVGTRLKRAQYF.

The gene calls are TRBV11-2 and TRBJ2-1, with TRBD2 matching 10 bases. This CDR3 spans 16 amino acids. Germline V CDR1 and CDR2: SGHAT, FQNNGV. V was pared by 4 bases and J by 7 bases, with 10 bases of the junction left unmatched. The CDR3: CASSSEGLAARNEQFF. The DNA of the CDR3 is TGTGCCAGCAGCTCCGAAGGACTAGCGGCACGAAATGAGCAGTTCTTC.

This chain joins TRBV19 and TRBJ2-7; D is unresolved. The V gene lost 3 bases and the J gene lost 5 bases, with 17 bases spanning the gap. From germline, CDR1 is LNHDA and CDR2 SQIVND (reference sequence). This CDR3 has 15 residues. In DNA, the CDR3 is TGTGCCAGTAGTATGGGTTTAGGCCAGTCGAACGAGCAGTACTTC. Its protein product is CASSMGLGQSNEQYF.

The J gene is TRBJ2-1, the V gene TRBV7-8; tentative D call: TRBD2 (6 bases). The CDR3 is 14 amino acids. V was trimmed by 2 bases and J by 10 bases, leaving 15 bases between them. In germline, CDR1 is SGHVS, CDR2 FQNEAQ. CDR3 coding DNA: TGTGCCAGCAGCTTACGAGGCGGGAAAAGGGAGCAGTTCTTC. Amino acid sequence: CASSLRGGKREQFF.

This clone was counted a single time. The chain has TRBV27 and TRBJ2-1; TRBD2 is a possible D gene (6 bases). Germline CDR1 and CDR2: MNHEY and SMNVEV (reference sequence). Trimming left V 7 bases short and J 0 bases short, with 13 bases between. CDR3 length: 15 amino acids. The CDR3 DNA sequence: TGTGCCAGCAAAAGGGACTTAAGCTCCTACAATGAGCAGTTCTTC. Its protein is CASKRDLSSYNEQFF.

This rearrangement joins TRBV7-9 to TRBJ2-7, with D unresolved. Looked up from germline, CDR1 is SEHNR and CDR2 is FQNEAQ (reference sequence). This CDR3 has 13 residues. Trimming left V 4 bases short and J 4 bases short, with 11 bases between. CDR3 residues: CASSSKGPYEQYF. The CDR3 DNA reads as TGTGCCAGCAGCTCAAAGGGTCCTTACGAGCAGTACTTC.

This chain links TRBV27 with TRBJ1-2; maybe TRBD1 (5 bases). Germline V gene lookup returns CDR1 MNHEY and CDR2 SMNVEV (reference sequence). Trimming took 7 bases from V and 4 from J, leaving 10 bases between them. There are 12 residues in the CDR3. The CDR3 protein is CASKGEGYGYTF. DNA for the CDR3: TGTGCCAGCAAAGGGGAAGGCTATGGCTACACCTTC.

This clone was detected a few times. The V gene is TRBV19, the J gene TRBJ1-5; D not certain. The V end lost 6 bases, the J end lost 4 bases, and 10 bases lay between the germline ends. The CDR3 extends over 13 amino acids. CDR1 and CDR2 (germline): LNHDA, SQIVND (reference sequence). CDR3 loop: CASSHDGNQPQHF. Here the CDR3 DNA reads TGTGCCAGTAGCCATGATGGGAATCAGCCCCAGCATTTT.

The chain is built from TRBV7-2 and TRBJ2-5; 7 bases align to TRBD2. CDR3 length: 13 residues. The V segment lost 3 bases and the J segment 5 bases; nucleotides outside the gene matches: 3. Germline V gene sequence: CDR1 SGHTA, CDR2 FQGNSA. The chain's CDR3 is CASSFAGAETQYF. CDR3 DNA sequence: TGTGCCAGCAGCTTCGCGGGAGCCGAGACCCAGTACTTC.

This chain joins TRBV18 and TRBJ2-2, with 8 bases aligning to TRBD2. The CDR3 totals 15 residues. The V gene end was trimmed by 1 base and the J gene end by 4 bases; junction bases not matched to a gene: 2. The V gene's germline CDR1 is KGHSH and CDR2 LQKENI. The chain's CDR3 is CASSPRTSRTGELFF. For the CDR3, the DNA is TGTGCCAGCTCACCACGGACTAGCCGCACCGGGGAGCTGTTTTTT. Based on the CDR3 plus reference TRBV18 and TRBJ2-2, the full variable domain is NAGVMQNPRHLVRRRGQEARLRCSPMKGHSHVYWYRQLPEEGLKFMVYLQKENIIDESGMPKERFSAEFPKEGPSILRIQQVVRGDSAAYFCASSPRTSRTGELFFGEGSRLTVL.

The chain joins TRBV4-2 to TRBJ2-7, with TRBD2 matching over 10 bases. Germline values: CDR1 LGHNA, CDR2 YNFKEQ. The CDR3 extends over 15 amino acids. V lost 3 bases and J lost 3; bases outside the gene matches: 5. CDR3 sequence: CASSQLAGGLYEQYF. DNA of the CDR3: TGTGCCAGCAGCCAGTTAGCGGGAGGACTCTACGAGCAGTACTTC.

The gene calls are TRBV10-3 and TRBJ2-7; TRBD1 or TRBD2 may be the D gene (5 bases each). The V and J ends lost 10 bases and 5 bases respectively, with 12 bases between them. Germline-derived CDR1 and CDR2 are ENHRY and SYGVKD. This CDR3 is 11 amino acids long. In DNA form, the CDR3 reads TGTGCCACCAGAGGGGAAAACGAGCAGTACTTC. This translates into CATRGENEQYF.

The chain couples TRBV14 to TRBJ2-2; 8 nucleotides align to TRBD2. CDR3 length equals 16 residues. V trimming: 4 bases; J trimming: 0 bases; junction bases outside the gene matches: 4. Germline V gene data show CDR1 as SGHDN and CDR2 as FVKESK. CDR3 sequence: CASSPGGTANTGELFF. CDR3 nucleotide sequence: TGTGCCAGCAGCCCGGGAGGGACCGCGAACACCGGGGAGCTGTTTTTT.

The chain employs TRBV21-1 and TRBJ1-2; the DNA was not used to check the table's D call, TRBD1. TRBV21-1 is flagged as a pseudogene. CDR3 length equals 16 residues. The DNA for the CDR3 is TGTGCCAGCAGTTGCTACTCGGACAGGGGCCTCGGAGGCTACACCTTC. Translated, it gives CASSCYSDRGLGGYTF.

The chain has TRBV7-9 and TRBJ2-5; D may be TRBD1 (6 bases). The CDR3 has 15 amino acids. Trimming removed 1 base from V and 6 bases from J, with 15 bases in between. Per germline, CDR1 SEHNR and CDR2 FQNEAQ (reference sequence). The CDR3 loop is CASSLVPGARKTQYF. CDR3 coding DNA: TGTGCCAGCAGCTTAGTACCAGGGGCGAGGAAGACCCAGTACTTC.

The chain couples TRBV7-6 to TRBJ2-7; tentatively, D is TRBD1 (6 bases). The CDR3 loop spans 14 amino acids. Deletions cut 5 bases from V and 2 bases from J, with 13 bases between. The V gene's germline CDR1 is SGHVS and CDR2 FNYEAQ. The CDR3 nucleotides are TGTGCCAGCAGCCAACAGGGACCCCCCTACGAGCAGTACTTC. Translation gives CASSQQGPPYEQYF. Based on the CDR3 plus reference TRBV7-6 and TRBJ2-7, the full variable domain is GAGVSQSPRYKVTKRGQDVALRCDPISGHVSLYWYRQALGQGPEFLTYFNYEAQQDKSGLPNDRFSAERPEGSISTLTIQRTEQRDSAMYRCASSQQGPPYEQYFGPGTRLTVT.

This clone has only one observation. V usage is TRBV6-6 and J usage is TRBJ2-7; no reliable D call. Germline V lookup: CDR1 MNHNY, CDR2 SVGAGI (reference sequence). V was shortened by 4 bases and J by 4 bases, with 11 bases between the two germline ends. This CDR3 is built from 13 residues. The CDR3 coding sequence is TGTGCCAGCAGTTCCCCCAACAGATACGAGCAGTACTTC. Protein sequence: CASSSPNRYEQYF.

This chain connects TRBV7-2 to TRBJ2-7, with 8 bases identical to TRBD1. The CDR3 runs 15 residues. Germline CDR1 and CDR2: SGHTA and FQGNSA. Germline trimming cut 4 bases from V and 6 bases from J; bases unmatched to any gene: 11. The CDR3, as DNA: TGTGCCAGCAGCTCTAGACGGGACAGGACGGCCGAGCAGTACTTC. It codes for CASSSRRDRTAEQYF.

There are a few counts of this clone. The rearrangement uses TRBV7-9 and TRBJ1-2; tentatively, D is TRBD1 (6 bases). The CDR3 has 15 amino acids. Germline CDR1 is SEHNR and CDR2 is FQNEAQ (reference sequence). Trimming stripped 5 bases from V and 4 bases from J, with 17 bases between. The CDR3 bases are TGTGCCAGCAGCCTCTCAGCAGGGGCCCCCTATGGCTACACCTTC. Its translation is CASSLSAGAPYGYTF.

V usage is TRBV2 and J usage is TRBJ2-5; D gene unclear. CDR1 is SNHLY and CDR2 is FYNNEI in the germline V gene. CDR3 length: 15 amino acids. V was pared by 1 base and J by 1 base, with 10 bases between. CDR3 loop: CASSEEGQTQETQYF. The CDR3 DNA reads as TGTGCCAGCAGTGAAGAGGGCCAGACCCAAGAGACCCAGTACTTC.

In nucleotides, the CDR3 is TGTGCCAGCAGTTTAAGGGGGATAAGCACAGATACGCAGTATTTT. Its translation is CASSLRGISTDTQYF. The chain carries TRBV27 and TRBJ2-3, with D possibly TRBD1 on 6 matching bases. CDR3 size: 15 residues. Germline CDR1 MNHEY, CDR2 SMNVEV (reference sequence). V gave up 2 bases and J gave up 0 bases, with 9 bases separating them.

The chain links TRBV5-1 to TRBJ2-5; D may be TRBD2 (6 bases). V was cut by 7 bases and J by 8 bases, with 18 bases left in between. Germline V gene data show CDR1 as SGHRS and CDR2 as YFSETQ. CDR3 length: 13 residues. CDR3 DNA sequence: TGCGCCAGCCGCGGGACGGACAAAGCTACCCAGTACTTC. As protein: CASRGTDKATQYF. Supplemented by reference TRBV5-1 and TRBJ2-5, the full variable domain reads KAGVTQTPRYLIKTRGQQVTLSCSPISGHRSVSWYQQTPGQGLQFLFEYFSETQRNKGNFPGRFSGRQFSNSRSEMNVSTLELGDSALYLCASRGTDKATQYFGPGTRLLVL.

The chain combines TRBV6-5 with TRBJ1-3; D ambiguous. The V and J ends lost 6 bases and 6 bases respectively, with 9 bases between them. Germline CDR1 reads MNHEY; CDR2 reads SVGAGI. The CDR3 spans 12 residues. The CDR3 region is CASRTPQNTIYF. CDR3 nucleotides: TGTGCCAGCAGGACCCCCCAAAACACCATATATTTT.

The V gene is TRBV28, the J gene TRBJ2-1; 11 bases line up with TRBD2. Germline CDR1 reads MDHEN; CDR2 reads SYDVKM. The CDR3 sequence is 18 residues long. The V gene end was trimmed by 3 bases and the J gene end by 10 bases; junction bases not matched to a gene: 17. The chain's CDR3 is CASSFGSSGRAGVGEQFF. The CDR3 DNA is TGTGCCAGCAGTTTCGGGAGTAGCGGGAGGGCCGGGGTAGGCGAGCAGTTCTTC. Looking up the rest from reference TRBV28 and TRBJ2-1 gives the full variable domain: DVKVTQSSRYLVKRTGEKVFLECVQDMDHENMFWYRQDPGLGLRLIYFSYDVKMKEKGDIPEGYSVSREKKERFSLILESASTNQTSMYLCASSFGSSGRAGVGEQFFGPGTRLTVL.

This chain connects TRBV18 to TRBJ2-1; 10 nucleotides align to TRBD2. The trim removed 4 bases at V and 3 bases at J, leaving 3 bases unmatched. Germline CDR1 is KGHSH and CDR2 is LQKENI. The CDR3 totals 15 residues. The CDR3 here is CASSRAGGDYNEQFF. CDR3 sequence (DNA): TGTGCCAGCTCACGAGCGGGAGGGGACTACAATGAGCAGTTCTTC.

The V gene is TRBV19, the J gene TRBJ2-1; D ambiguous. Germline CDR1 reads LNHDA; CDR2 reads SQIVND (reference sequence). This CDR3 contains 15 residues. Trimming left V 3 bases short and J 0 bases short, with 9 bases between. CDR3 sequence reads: CASSMGDSSYNEQFF. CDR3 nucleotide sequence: TGTGCCAGTAGTATGGGCGATAGCTCCTACAATGAGCAGTTCTTC.